Given below is one T cell receptor (beta chain) in context. The data belong to a study of blood T cell repertoires in COVID-19. The wider study: T cells, B-cell-depleted T cells, or PBMCs provided the cDNA or gDNA that served as material.

Profiling relied on immunoSEQ multiplex PCR, and the TCRdb table lists in-frame clones only, not all of them. The profile shows some 200,000 clones, around 90% of them singletons. In germline, CDR1 is SGHTA, CDR2 FQGNSA. The CDR3 sequence is 14 residues long. The V and J ends lost 3 bases and 5 bases respectively, with 10 bases between them. Material: PBMCs or T cells enriched from blood (not recorded which). The receptor comes from a young woman who had recovered from COVID-19. The chain joins TRBV7-2 to TRBJ1-4; the D gene is possibly TRBD1 (6 bases). The CDR3 coding sequence is TGTGCCAGCAGCTTGGGAGACAGGAATGAAAAACTGTTTTTT. This gives the protein CASSLGDRNEKLFF.